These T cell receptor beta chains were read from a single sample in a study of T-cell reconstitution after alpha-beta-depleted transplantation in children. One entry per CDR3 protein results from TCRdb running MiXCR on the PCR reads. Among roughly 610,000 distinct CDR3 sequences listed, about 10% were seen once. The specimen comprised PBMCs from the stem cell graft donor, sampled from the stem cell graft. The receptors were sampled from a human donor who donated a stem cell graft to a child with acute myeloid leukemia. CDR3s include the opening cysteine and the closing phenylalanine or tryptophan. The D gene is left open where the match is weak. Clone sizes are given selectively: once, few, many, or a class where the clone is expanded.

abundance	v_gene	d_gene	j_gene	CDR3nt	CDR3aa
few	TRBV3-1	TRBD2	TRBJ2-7	TGTGCCAGCAGCCAAGATTTGGCGGGAGCGGCCGAGCAGTACTTC	CASSQDLAGAAEQYF
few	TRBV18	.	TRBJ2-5	TGTGCCAGCCAACCGGGCCTAACTCAAGAGACCCAGTACTTC	CASQPGLTQETQYF
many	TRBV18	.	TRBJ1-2	TGTGCCAGCTCACCACCGCGGCACTTCGTAGGCTACACCTTC	CASSPPRHFVGYTF
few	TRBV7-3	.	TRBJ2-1	TGTGCCAGCAGCTTAATAAGTGGGAAATCCTACAATGAGCAGTTCTTC	CASSLISGKSYNEQFF
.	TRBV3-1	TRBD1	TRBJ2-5	TGTGCCAGCAGCCAACCCGGGACAGGGGGCAGGGAGACCCAGTACTTC	CASSQPGTGGRETQYF
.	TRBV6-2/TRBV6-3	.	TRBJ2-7	TGTGCCAGCAGTTACCGGCTCGGTGACTACGAGCAGTACTTC	CASSYRLGDYEQYF
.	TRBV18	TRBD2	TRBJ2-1	TGTGCCAGCTCACCGTCGGCTAGCGGGATCAATGAGCAGTTCTTC	CASSPSASGINEQFF
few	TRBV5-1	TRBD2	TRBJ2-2	TGCGCCAGCAGCTTGGGTTCGGGACTAGCGGGATCTGGGGAGCTGTTTTTT	CASSLGSGLAGSGELFF
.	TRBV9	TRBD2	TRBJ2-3	TGTGCCAGCAGCGTAAGCCAGCGGGAGACAGATACGCAGTATTTT	CASSVSQRETDTQYF
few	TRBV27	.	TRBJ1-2	TGTGCCAGCAGCCCCGGACAGCCTACTTATGGCTACACCTTC	CASSPGQPTYGYTF
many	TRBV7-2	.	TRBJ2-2	TGTGCCAGCAGCAAAAGGGGGGGAGGGGACACCGGGGAGCTGTTTTTT	CASSKRGGGDTGELFF
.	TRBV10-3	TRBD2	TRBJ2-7	TGTGCCATCAGCGTGGGGACTAACACGTACGAGCAGTACTTC	CAISVGTNTYEQYF
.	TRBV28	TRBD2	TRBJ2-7	TGTGCCAGCAGCACGGGAGGGTCCTACGAGCAGTACTTC	CASSTGGSYEQYF
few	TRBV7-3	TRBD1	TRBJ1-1	TGTGCCAGCAGCCCCCAACCGGGACAGTCTATGGAAGCTTTCTTT	CASSPQPGQSMEAFF
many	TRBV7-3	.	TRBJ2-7	TGTGCCAGCAGCTTAAACAGGGACTACGAGCAGTACTTC	CASSLNRDYEQYF
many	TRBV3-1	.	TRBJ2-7	TGTGCCAGCAGCCCCGGACTTACGGCTGAGCAGTACTTC	CASSPGLTAEQYF
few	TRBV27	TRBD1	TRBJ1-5	TGTGCCAGCAGTTTATGGGGACAGGGGGCGGGACAGCCCCAGCATTTT	CASSLWGQGAGQPQHF
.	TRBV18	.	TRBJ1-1	TGTGCCAGCTCACCACCGTGGCAGAACACTGAAGCTTTCTTT	CASSPPWQNTEAFF
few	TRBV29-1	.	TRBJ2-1	TGCAGCGTCACAGGGAACGACAATGAGCAGTTCTTC	CSVTGNDNEQFF
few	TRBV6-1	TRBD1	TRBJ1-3	TGTGCCAGCAGGACAGGGACCTCTGGAAACACCATATATTTT	CASRTGTSGNTIYF
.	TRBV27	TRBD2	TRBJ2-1	TGTGCCAGCAGACCATCCGTGACTAGCGGGAGGGCAGGTGAGCAGTTCTTC	CASRPSVTSGRAGEQFF
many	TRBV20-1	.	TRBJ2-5	TGCAGTGCTAGAGGGGAGGGGACAGGCATGATTGAGACCCAGTACTTC	CSARGEGTGMIETQYF
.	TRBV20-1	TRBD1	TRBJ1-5	TGCAGTGCTAGACCGCAGGGGGGCCCCAGGGAGCCCCAGCATTTT	CSARPQGGPREPQHF
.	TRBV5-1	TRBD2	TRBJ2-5	TGCGCCAGCAGCGGACTAGCGCCCCAAGAGACCCAGTACTTC	CASSGLAPQETQYF
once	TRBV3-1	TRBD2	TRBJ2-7	TGTGCCACCAGCCCTATTCCGGGACTAGCGGGAGGTCCCCCACGCGAGCAGTACTTC	CATSPIPGLAGGPPREQYF
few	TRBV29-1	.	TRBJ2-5	TGCAGCGTCCTCGGGACGCTAGGCTACCAAGAGACCCAGTACTTC	CSVLGTLGYQETQYF
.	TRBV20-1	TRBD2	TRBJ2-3	TGCAGTGCTAGAGGGGGTCCCGGGACTAGTAGCACAGATACGCAGTATTTT	CSARGGPGTSSTDTQYF
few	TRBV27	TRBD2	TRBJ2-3	TGTGCCAGCAGTCTTGAGGGAGGGCCTCTCGAGTCAGATACGCAGTATTTT	CASSLEGGPLESDTQYF
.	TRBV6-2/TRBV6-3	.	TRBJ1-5	TGTGCCAGCAGTTACTTCGGGGCAAGCAATCAGCCCCAGCATTTT	CASSYFGASNQPQHF
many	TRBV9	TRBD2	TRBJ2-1	TGTGCCAGCAGCGTAAACCTCGGGAGGCTAAGCTCCTACAATGAGCAGTTCTTC	CASSVNLGRLSSYNEQFF
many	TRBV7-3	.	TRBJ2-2	TGTGCCAGCAGCCGAACAGGACAGTCTAACACCGGGGAGCTGTTTTTT	CASSRTGQSNTGELFF
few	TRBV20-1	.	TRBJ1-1	TGCAGTGCTAGAGATCTCAGCATGAACACTGAAGCTTTCTTT	CSARDLSMNTEAFF
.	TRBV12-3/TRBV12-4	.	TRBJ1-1	TGTGCCAGCATGGAGGGCGAGTGGGACACTGAAGCTTTCTTT	CASMEGEWDTEAFF
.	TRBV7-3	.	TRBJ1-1	TGTGCCAGCAGCTTAACGCCCGACAGGTCCGAAGCTTTCTTT	CASSLTPDRSEAFF
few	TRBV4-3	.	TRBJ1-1	TGCGCCAGCAGCCAAGGGGTAGGGACCACTGAAGCTTTCTTT	CASSQGVGTTEAFF
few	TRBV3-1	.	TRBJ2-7	TGTGCCAGCAGCCATTACGACTACGAGCAGTACTTC	CASSHYDYEQYF
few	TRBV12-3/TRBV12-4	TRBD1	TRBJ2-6	TGTGCCAGCAGGGAGACAGGGTTCCCTGGGGCCAACGTCCTAACTTTC	CASRETGFPGANVLTF
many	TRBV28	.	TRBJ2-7	TGTGCCAGCAGTTTAGGGACGGTTCTAACCTACGAGCAGTACTTC	CASSLGTVLTYEQYF
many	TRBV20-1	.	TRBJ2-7	TGCAGTGCTAGCTTTTCGCGGGCAAGCTCCTACGAGCAGTACTTC	CSASFSRASSYEQYF
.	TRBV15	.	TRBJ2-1	TGTGCCACCAGCTATCCCGGCGGCGGGACAAGGGATGAGCAGTTCTTC	CATSYPGGGTRDEQFF
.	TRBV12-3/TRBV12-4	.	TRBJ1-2	TGTGCCAGCAACTTAGGGGGAGGGTATGGCTACACCTTC	CASNLGGGYGYTF
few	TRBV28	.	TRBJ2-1	TGTGCCAGCCGCACCGATCCCAGCTCCTACAATGAGCAGTTCTTC	CASRTDPSSYNEQFF
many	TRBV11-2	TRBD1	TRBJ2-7	TGTGCCAGCAGCGGGGGGACAGGACTTTACGAGCAGTACTTC	CASSGGTGLYEQYF
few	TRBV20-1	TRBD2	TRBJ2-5	TGCAGTGCTACCCCGCTAGCGGGATCAGAGACCCAGTACTTC	CSATPLAGSETQYF
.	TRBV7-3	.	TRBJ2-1	TGTGCCAGCAGCTTAGGCGGTTTAGCCTATGGTGAGCAGTTCTTC	CASSLGGLAYGEQFF
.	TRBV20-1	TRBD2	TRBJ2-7	TGCAGTGCTGGGGAATCTAGCGGGAGGTTCCACGAGCAGTACTTC	CSAGESSGRFHEQYF
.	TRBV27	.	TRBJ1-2	TGTGCCAGCAGCATCAGGGACGGCTATGGCTACACCTTC	CASSIRDGYGYTF
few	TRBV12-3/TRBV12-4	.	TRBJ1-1	TGTGCCAGCAGTTTCGGAGGGGCCGTCTTTGAAGCTTTCTTT	CASSFGGAVFEAFF
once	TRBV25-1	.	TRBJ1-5	TGTGCCAGCAGCCCAGCAGGATTCAATCAGCCCCAGCATTTT	CASSPAGFNQPQHF
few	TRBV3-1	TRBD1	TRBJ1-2	TGTGCCAGCAGCTCCTGGGACAGGATGGACTATGGCTACACCTTC	CASSSWDRMDYGYTF
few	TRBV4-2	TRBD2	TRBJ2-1	TGTGCCAGCAGCCAAGGGTCAATTAAGACTAGCGGGAACAATGAGCAGTTCTTC	CASSQGSIKTSGNNEQFF